This entry features one TCR beta chain sequence. The data derive from a study of blood T cell repertoires in COVID-19. Study information: The study drew acute and convalescent COVID-19 samples from the United States, Italy and Spain. Sample material is recorded as cDNA or gDNA derived from T cells, B-cell-depleted T cells, or PBMCs.

This CDR3 region has 13 residues. Germline lookup yields CDR1 GTSNPN and CDR2 SVGIG (reference sequence). V was pared by 1 base and J by 6 bases, with 13 bases between. Authors' methods: The authors estimated nucleated cell counts from reference gene primer amplification. Repertoires were generated with immunoSEQ multiplex PCR, while TCRdb's copy carries only in-frame clones and drops some. V and J calls and clone size come straight from that table; D and trimming were deduced from the DNA. The profile covers 200,000 to 250,000 clones, with about 88% appearing a single time and about 2.1% taken by the ten largest.

The rearrangement joins TRBV30 to TRBJ2-7; a weak D match, TRBD1 (5 bases). The TCR was taken from a middle-aged woman who had recovered from COVID-19. Sequencing used peripheral blood. The CDR3 sequence: CAWSEVAGREQYF. The CDR3, as DNA: TGTGCCTGGAGTGAGGTAGCAGGGCGCGAGCAGTACTTC. Supplemented by reference TRBV30 and TRBJ2-7, the full variable domain reads SQTIHQWPATLVQPVGSPLSLECTVEGTSNPNLYWYRQAAGRGLQLLFYSVGIGQISSEVPQNLSASRPQDRQFILSSKKLLLSDSGFYLCAWSEVAGREQYFGPGTRLTVT.